This T cell receptor (beta chain) was sequenced for a study of metastatic and nonmetastatic thyroid tumors. Points from the study as a whole: Across blood and tumor, TCR beta diversity in malignant thyroid tumors was reportedly significantly higher than in benign nodules.

None of the patients had undergone any treatment ahead of thyroid surgery. As handled by the study authors: A papillary thyroid cancer distant-metastasis classifier was built from CDR3 differences across clinicopathological groups. TCRdb re-called the PCR reads through MiXCR. These V and J calls rely on TCRdb rather than the paper's analysis. The sample contains more than 50,000 clones, more than 20% of which appear only once. In this sample, this clone turned up many times. Its matching antigen is unknown. Trimming stripped 1 base from V and 5 bases from J, with 7 bases between. The CDR3 spans 13 residues. Germline CDR1 reads SEHNR; CDR2 reads FQNEAQ (reference sequence).

The rearrangement uses TRBV7-9 and TRBJ2-3, with unresolved D. The source material was blood. The TCR was taken from a female donor with papillary thyroid cancer or a benign thyroid nodule (not recorded which). Some clones in this sample may be carry-over from other donors' samples. CDR3 bases: TGTGCCAGCAGCTTAGTCCCTGAAGATACGCAGTATTTT. Translation: CASSLVPEDTQYF.